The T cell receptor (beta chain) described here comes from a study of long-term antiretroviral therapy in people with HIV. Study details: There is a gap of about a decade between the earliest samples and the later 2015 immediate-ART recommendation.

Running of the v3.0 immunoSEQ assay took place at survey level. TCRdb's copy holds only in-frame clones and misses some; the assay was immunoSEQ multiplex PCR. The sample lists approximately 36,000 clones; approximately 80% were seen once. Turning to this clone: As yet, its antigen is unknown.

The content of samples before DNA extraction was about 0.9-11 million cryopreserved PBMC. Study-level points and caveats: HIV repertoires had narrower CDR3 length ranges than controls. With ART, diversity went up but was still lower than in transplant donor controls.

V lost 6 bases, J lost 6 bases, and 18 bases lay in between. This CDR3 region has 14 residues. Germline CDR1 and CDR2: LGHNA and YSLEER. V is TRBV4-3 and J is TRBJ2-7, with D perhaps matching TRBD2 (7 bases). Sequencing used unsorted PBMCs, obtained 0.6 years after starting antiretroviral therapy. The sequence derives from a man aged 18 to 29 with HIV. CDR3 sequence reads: CASSRGADIGEQYF. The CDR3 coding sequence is TGCGCCAGCAGTCGGGGGGCGGATATCGGCGAGCAGTACTTC.